The 29 T cell receptor beta chains reported below all come from one sample, sequenced in a study of OX40 agonist ivuxolimab in advanced cancers. Assay used: immunoSEQ multiplex PCR; TCRdb lists only in-frame clones, some missing. The repertoire includes about 38,000 clones, around 80% of them detected once, and around a tenth sits in the top ten. The source was CD4+ or CD8+ T cells sorted from blood, collected in a trial of the OX40 agonist ivuxolimab. These receptor sequences come from an adult with an advanced solid tumor such as melanoma, head and neck, liver or kidney cancer.

This chain uses TRBV11-3 with TRBJ2-1; 7 nucleotides agree with TRBD2. CDR3 length: 13 residues. Germline values: CDR1 SGHNT, CDR2 YENEEA. Unmatched junction bases numbered 7, after V lost 5 bases and J lost 9 bases. The CDR3 nucleotides read TGTGCCAGCAGCCTCGGGAGGAAAACTGAGCAGTTCTTC. It yields the protein CASSLGRKTEQFF.

This clone was detected once. CDR3 amino acids: CATGGDEQYF. Written as DNA, the CDR3 is TGTGCCACAGGGGGCGACGAGCAGTACTTC. The chain is built from TRBV6-1 and TRBJ2-7, with TRBD1 matching over 8 bases. The CDR3 extends over 10 amino acids. Losses at the gene ends were 10 bases for V and 5 bases for J; bases not matched to a gene: 1. Germline loops: CDR1 MNHNS, CDR2 SASEGT.

This clone appeared once. The genes are TRBV11-2 and TRBJ2-7; D is ambiguous. Trimming cost V 0 bases and J 0 bases, with 9 bases left between them. The germline V gene encodes CDR1 SGHAT and CDR2 FQNNGV. The CDR3 extends over 15 amino acids. The CDR3 DNA reads TGTGCCAGCAGCTTAGATCTGGGTAGCTCCTACGAGCAGTACTTC. The encoded protein is CASSLDLGSSYEQYF.

The J gene is TRBJ2-7, the V gene TRBV5-5; TRBD2 matches 9 bases. The CDR3 extends over 16 amino acids. The germline gives CDR1 SGHKS, CDR2 YYEKEE (reference sequence). V shed 4 bases, J shed 4 bases, and the junction held 12 bases outside the gene matches. Written as DNA, the CDR3 is TGTGCCAGCAGCCCGGTTCTAGCGGGGCCCCTTTACGAGCAGTACTTC. The encoded protein is CASSPVLAGPLYEQYF.

The chain combines TRBV5-1 with TRBJ1-1; D is ambiguous. The V gene's germline CDR1 is SGHRS and CDR2 YFSETQ. The CDR3 spans 15 residues. With 2 bases removed from V and 2 bases from J, the gap between germline ends came to 13 bases. The CDR3 sequence: CASSLQSPENTEAFF. DNA of the CDR3: TGCGCCAGCAGCTTACAGTCCCCCGAAAACACTGAAGCTTTCTTT.

The chain uses TRBV6-1 and TRBJ2-3; D call uncertain. Trimming shortened V by 4 bases and J by 2 bases, and 13 bases separated the two germline ends. The germline V gene encodes CDR1 MNHNS and CDR2 SASEGT. This CDR3 is built from 15 residues. CDR3 region: CASSVQRSFTDTQYF. The DNA of the CDR3 is TGTGCCAGCAGTGTACAGCGCAGTTTCACAGATACGCAGTATTTT.

This clone was counted once. The DNA of the CDR3 is TGCGCCAGCAGCTTGAGCCCCGGAGGGGGAAACACTGAAGCTTTCTTT. Translated: CASSLSPGGGNTEAFF. The chain couples TRBV5-1 to TRBJ1-1, with D possibly being TRBD1 (6 bases). The V gene's germline CDR1 is SGHRS and CDR2 YFSETQ. Trimming took 1 base from V and 2 from J, leaving 15 bases between them. The CDR3 contains 16 residues.

The J gene is TRBJ1-5, the V gene TRBV29-1; perhaps TRBD1 as D (5 bases). This CDR3 contains 15 residues. CDR1 and CDR2 from the germline V gene are SQVTM and ANQGSEA. Trimming cost V 4 bases and J 4 bases, with 17 bases left between them. The CDR3 is CSVAQGFLGNQPQHF. The CDR3 DNA reads as TGCAGCGTTGCCCAGGGCTTCCTCGGGAATCAGCCCCAGCATTTT.

This chain's CDR3 is CASSLSLGQGQETQYF. The CDR3, as DNA: TGTGCCAGCAGCTTGTCTCTTGGCCAGGGTCAAGAGACCCAGTACTTC. The V gene is TRBV5-5, the J gene TRBJ2-5; D might be TRBD1 (5 bases). The germline V gene has CDR1 SGHKS and CDR2 YYEKEE (reference sequence). The CDR3 has 16 amino acids. The germline V and J ends were trimmed by 1 base and 2 bases, with 15 bases remaining between them. Combining the CDR3 with reference TRBV5-5 and TRBJ2-5 gives the whole variable domain DAGVTQSPTHLIKTRGQQVTLRCSPISGHKSVSWYQQVLGQGPQFIFQYYEKEERGRGNFPDRFSARQFPNYSSELNVNALLLGDSALYLCASSLSLGQGQETQYFGPGTRLLVL.

The chain combines TRBV19 with TRBJ1-5, with 9 bases lining up with TRBD1. CDR1 LNHDA and CDR2 SQIVND come from the germline V gene (reference sequence). The J segment lost 4 bases and the V segment lost 6 bases, leaving 4 bases of the junction unmatched. This CDR3 comprises 14 residues. The CDR3 sequence is CASSTQGANQPQHF. In DNA, the CDR3 is TGTGCCAGTAGCACACAGGGGGCGAATCAGCCCCAGCATTTT.

The J gene is TRBJ2-3, the V gene TRBV30, with 9 nucleotides matching TRBD2. This CDR3 has 17 amino acids. Germline V gene lookup returns CDR1 GTSNPN and CDR2 SVGIG (reference sequence). The ends lost 2 bases at V and 3 bases at J; junction bases unmatched: 12. The CDR3 sequence is CAWSLEGAGGWTDTQYF. The CDR3 nucleotides read TGTGCCTGGAGTTTGGAAGGAGCGGGGGGCTGGACAGATACGCAGTATTTT.

The chain is built from TRBV28 and TRBJ2-4; D might be TRBD1 (5 bases). The CDR3 sequence is 15 residues long. V was pared by 7 bases and J by 2 bases, with 15 bases between. Germline lookup yields CDR1 MDHEN and CDR2 SYDVKM. Here the CDR3 reads CASNDPRTTKNIQYF. The CDR3 nucleotides are TGTGCCAGCAACGACCCCCGGACAACCAAAAACATTCAGTACTTC.

J is TRBJ2-5 and V is TRBV2; D is ambiguous. Trimming removed 4 bases from V and 4 bases from J, with 10 bases in between. Per germline, CDR1 SNHLY and CDR2 FYNNEI. The CDR3 has 13 amino acids. This CDR3 is CASSGIIRETQYF. The CDR3 region has the DNA TGTGCCAGCAGTGGGATCATTCGAGAGACCCAGTACTTC.

This clone was detected a few times. The chain joins TRBV12-5 to TRBJ2-1, with TRBD2 matching 12 bases. This CDR3 is built from 19 residues. Germline V gene data show CDR1 as LGHNT and CDR2 as FRNRAP. Trimming at V came to 2 bases and at J to 5 bases, leaving 13 bases not matched to a gene. The CDR3 reads CASGLPTTSGRTTHNEQFF. In DNA form, the CDR3 reads TGTGCTAGTGGTTTGCCTACGACTAGCGGGAGAACCACTCACAATGAGCAGTTCTTC. Full variable domain (rest looked up from reference TRBV12-5 and TRBJ2-1): DARVTQTPRHKVTEMGQEVTMRCQPILGHNTVFWYRQTMMQGLELLAYFRNRAPLDDSGMPKDRFSAEMPDATLATLKIQPSEPRDSAVYFCASGLPTTSGRTTHNEQFFGPGTRLTVL.

This clone was detected a few times. V is TRBV19 and J is TRBJ2-4; 9 positions match TRBD1. The CDR3 is 14 residues long. Germline V gives CDR1 LNHDA, CDR2 SQIVND (reference sequence). V dropped 4 bases and J dropped 7; count of bases not matched to a gene: 5. In DNA, the CDR3 is TGTGCCAGTAGTACCGGGACAGGGTCGAACATTCAGTACTTC. Its translation: CASSTGTGSNIQYF.

This chain joins TRBV7-3 and TRBJ2-1; 13 bases align to TRBD2. Germline lookup yields CDR1 SGHTA and CDR2 FQGTGA. The junction had 7 bases not matched to a gene; V was cut back by 5 bases and J by 6 bases. This CDR3 comprises 16 residues. CDR3 sequence reads: CASSQGLAGVRNEQFF. The CDR3 DNA follows: TGTGCCAGCAGCCAAGGACTAGCGGGGGTACGCAATGAGCAGTTCTTC. The entire variable domain, with the rest obtained from reference TRBV7-3 and TRBJ2-1, is as follows: GAGVSQTPSNKVTEKGKYVELRCDPISGHTALYWYRQSLGQGPEFLIYFQGTGAADDSGLPNDRFFAVRPEGSVSTLKIQRTERGDSAVYLCASSQGLAGVRNEQFFGPGTRLTVL.

The chain uses TRBV2 and TRBJ1-1; 10 nucleotides align to TRBD1. Trimming cost V 6 bases and J 7 bases; bases outside gene matches: 8. The CDR3 is made up of 14 amino acids. Germline V gives CDR1 SNHLY, CDR2 FYNNEI. CDR3 sequence: CASSGDRGYGEAFF. The CDR3 nucleotides read TGTGCCAGCAGCGGGGACAGGGGCTATGGTGAAGCTTTCTTT.

The V and J genes are TRBV2 and TRBJ1-1; maybe TRBD1 (5 bases). V lost 6 bases to trimming and J lost 4 bases, with 9 bases between them. Germline V gene data show CDR1 as SNHLY and CDR2 as FYNNEI. CDR3 size: 12 residues. This chain's CDR3 is CASSGGGTEAFF. The CDR3 nucleotides read TGTGCCAGCAGCGGCGGGGGCACTGAAGCTTTCTTT.

By share, this clone ranks as medium-sized. This rearrangement joins TRBV28 to TRBJ1-2; perhaps TRBD1 as D (5 bases). V lost 1 base to trimming and J lost 5 bases, with 8 bases between them. The CDR3 has 13 residues. Germline V gene data show CDR1 as MDHEN and CDR2 as SYDVKM. The CDR3 DNA is TGTGCCAGCAGTTTATCCGGGGGTTATGGCTACACCTTC. Translating it yields CASSLSGGYGYTF.

The chain recombines TRBV7-9 with TRBJ1-1, with D possibly TRBD1 on 6 matching bases. The CDR3 consists of 14 residues. V was pared by 3 bases and J by 0 bases, with 8 bases between. Germline V gene data show CDR1 as SEHNR and CDR2 as FQNEAQ (reference sequence). In nucleotides, the CDR3 is TGTGCCAGCAGCTTGAAGGGGGTGAACACTGAAGCTTTCTTT. Protein: CASSLKGVNTEAFF.

The chain recombines TRBV18 with TRBJ2-3, with 11 positions matching TRBD2. The CDR3 contains 16 residues. The ends lost 1 base at V and 8 bases at J; junction bases unmatched: 8. Germline values: CDR1 KGHSH, CDR2 LQKENI. CDR3 bases: TGTGCCAGCTCACCACGGGCGACTAGCGGGAAAGGTACGCAGTATTTT. It translates to CASSPRATSGKGTQYF.

The rearrangement links TRBV5-1 to TRBJ2-6; D unresolved. The CDR3 length is 16 residues. The germline gives CDR1 SGHRS, CDR2 YFSETQ. The V end was cut by 1 base, the J end by 0 bases, with 8 bases between. DNA for the CDR3: TGCGCCAGCAGCTTGAGCCGGTTCTCTGGGGCCAACGTCCTGACTTTC. Encoded protein: CASSLSRFSGANVLTF. The whole variable domain, remainder taken from reference TRBV5-1 and TRBJ2-6, is KAGVTQTPRYLIKTRGQQVTLSCSPISGHRSVSWYQQTPGQGLQFLFEYFSETQRNKGNFPGRFSGRQFSNSRSEMNVSTLELGDSALYLCASSLSRFSGANVLTFGAGSRLTVL.

The chain combines TRBV6-5 with TRBJ1-2; weak D call: TRBD1 (5 bases). Per the germline V gene, CDR1 is MNHEY and CDR2 is SVGAGI. With 4 bases removed from V and 4 bases from J, the gap between germline ends came to 10 bases. There are 13 residues in the CDR3. Here the CDR3 DNA reads TGTGCCAGCAGTTCCGGGGGGAGCTATGGCTACACCTTC. This translates into CASSSGGSYGYTF.

This clone was found a few times. The gene calls are TRBV7-2 and TRBJ1-2; D gene ambiguous. CDR3 length: 12 amino acids. Trimming took off 5 bases at V and 7 bases at J, with 11 bases between the two ends. CDR1 is SGHTA and CDR2 is FQGNSA in the germline V gene. CDR3 DNA: TGTGCCAGCAGCCCCTTCGGAAGTGGCTACACCTTC. Translating gives CASSPFGSGYTF.

This rearrangement joins TRBV5-4 to TRBJ1-1; D is ambiguous. The CDR3 has 14 amino acids. Trimming removed 0 bases at V and 6 bases at J, with 12 bases between. Germline lookup yields CDR1 SGHNT and CDR2 YYREEE (reference sequence). The CDR3 DNA reads as TGTGCCAGCAGCTTGGTCGGGGAATCCGCTGAAGCTTTCTTT. Protein: CASSLVGESAEAFF.

This chain links TRBV21-1 with TRBJ1-2; the table's TRBD1 call for D was not verified on the DNA. TRBV21-1 is assigned pseudogene status. The CDR3 extends over 12 amino acids. This CDR3 reads CACYRVGYGYTF. The CDR3 coding sequence is TGTGCCTGCTACAGGGTAGGGTATGGCTACACCTTC.

The V call is TRBV9, the J call TRBJ1-3, with 7 bases aligning to TRBD1. This CDR3 has 15 amino acids. V was clipped by 4 bases and J by 4 bases; unmatched bases: 8. The germline V gene encodes CDR1 SGDLS and CDR2 YYNGEE. The CDR3 here is CASSSQGGTGNTIYF. The DNA for the CDR3 is TGTGCCAGCAGCTCTCAGGGGGGGACAGGAAACACCATATATTTT.

The V gene is TRBV5-1, the J gene TRBJ2-2; D may be TRBD2 (5 bases). V was pared by 4 bases and J by 0 bases, with 13 bases between. CDR3 size: 16 residues. Germline CDR1 is SGHRS and CDR2 is YFSETQ. In DNA form, the CDR3 reads TGCGCCAGCAGCCACCAGCGGAGTTCGAACACCGGGGAGCTGTTTTTT. Protein: CASSHQRSSNTGELFF.

V is TRBV5-6 and J is TRBJ1-1; tentatively, D is TRBD1 (6 bases). Germline CDR1 reads SGHDT; CDR2 reads YYEEEE. Trimming removed 2 bases at V and 5 bases at J, with 19 bases between. The CDR3 has 16 residues. The CDR3 loop is CASSFGDRSGKTEAFF. CDR3 nucleotides: TGTGCCAGCAGCTTCGGTGACAGGTCAGGAAAGACTGAAGCTTTCTTT.